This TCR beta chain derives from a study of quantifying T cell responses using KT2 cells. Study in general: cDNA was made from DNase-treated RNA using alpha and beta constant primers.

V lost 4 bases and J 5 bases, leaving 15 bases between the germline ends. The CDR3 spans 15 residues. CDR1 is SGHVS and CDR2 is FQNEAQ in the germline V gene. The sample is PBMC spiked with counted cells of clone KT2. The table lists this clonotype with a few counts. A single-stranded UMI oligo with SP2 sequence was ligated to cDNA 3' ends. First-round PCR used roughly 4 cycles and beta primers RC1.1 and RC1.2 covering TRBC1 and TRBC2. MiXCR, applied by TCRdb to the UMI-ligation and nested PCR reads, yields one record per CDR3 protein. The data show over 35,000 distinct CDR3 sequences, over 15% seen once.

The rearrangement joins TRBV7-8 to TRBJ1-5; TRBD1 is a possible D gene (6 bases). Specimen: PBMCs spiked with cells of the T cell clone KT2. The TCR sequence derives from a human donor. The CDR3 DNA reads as TGTGCCAGCAGCTGGGACACGGGGACCTATCAGCCCCAGCATTTT. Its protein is CASSWDTGTYQPQHF. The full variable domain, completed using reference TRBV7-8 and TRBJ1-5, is GAGVSQSPRYKVAKRGQDVALRCDPISGHVSLFWYQQALGQGPEFLTYFQNEAQLDKSGLPSDRFFAERPEGSVSTLKIQRTQQEDSAVYLCASSWDTGTYQPQHFGDGTRLSIL.